The 32 T cell receptor beta chains below all came from one sample that was sequenced in a study of blood T cells in healthy people across ages. Next came a second PCR, run for about 7 to 12 cycles, which used a sample-barcoded 5' primer along with a J-beta primer mix. MiXCR, applied by TCRdb to the 5' RACE reads, yields one record per CDR3 protein. The sample includes roughly 2 million distinct CDR3 sequences, less than 50% of them seen just once. Sequencing was performed on blood. The source of these receptors is a woman aged 40-49 years in good health.

In its sample, this clonotype was seen a few times. The CDR3 region is CSARLGQGVEEQFF. CDR3 sequence (DNA): TGCAGTGCTAGATTGGGACAGGGGGTGGAGGAGCAGTTCTTC. The chain couples TRBV20-1 to TRBJ2-1, with 11 bases identical to TRBD1. CDR1 and CDR2 from the germline V gene are DFQATT and SNEGSKA (reference sequence). The CDR3 totals 14 residues. The J segment lost 10 bases and the V segment lost 2 bases, leaving 7 bases of the junction unmatched.

The rearrangement links TRBV12-3 or TRBV12-4 to TRBJ1-5; D unclear. Trimming cost V 3 bases and J 4 bases, with 10 bases left between them. The CDR3 extends over 14 amino acids. DNA for the CDR3: TGTGCCAGCAGTTTGAACAGCTTTAATCAGCCCCAGCATTTT. Translation: CASSLNSFNQPQHF.

This clonotype came up a few times. The chain couples TRBV7-9 to TRBJ1-2; D remains unclear. CDR3 size: 13 residues. V lost 1 base, J lost 8 bases, and 11 bases lay in between. Germline lookup yields CDR1 SEHNR and CDR2 FQNEAQ (reference sequence). The CDR3 here is CASSLDRLGGYTF. The CDR3, as DNA: TGTGCCAGCAGCTTAGACCGGTTGGGGGGCTACACCTTC.

This clonotype was counted a single time. The genes are TRBV6-6 and TRBJ1-4, with D uncertain. Germline values: CDR1 MNHNY, CDR2 SVGAGI (reference sequence). The CDR3 has 16 amino acids. V lost 1 base to trimming and J lost 1 base, with 10 bases between them. This chain's CDR3 is CASSYFYRETNEKLFF. In nucleotides, the CDR3 is TGTGCCAGCAGTTACTTTTATCGAGAAACTAATGAAAAACTGTTTTTT.

This clonotype was detected a few times. The J gene is TRBJ2-7, the V gene TRBV13; D not certain. Germline CDR1 is PRHDT and CDR2 is FYEKMQ (reference sequence). This CDR3 spans 12 amino acids. Trimming took off 4 bases at V and 6 bases at J, with 10 bases between the two ends. CDR3 in DNA: TGTGCCAGCAGCTCTCCGAGTGGCGAGCAGTACTTC. Protein: CASSSPSGEQYF. Combining the CDR3 with reference TRBV13 and TRBJ2-7 gives the whole variable domain AAGVIQSPRHLIKEKRETATLKCYPIPRHDTVYWYQQGPGQDPQFLISFYEKMQSDKGSIPDRFSAQQFSDYHSELNMSSLELGDSALYFCASSSPSGEQYFGPGTRLTVT.

This clonotype has more than one count but fewer than ten. This sequence joins TRBV5-1 and TRBJ2-7, with a tentative D call TRBD1 (8 bases). This CDR3 region has 14 residues. CDR1 SGHRS and CDR2 YFSETQ come from the germline V gene. Between the trimmed V and J ends, which lost 2 bases and 2 bases, there was a span of 11 bases. CDR3 loop: CASSLQGGTYEQYF. The CDR3 DNA reads TGCGCCAGCAGCTTACAGGGGGGGACCTACGAGCAGTACTTC.

V usage is TRBV7-6 and J usage is TRBJ1-5; D possibly corresponds to TRBD1 (5 bases). Trimming left V 4 bases short and J 11 bases short, with 21 bases between. CDR3 length equals 15 residues. Germline CDR1 is SGHVS and CDR2 is FNYEAQ. The CDR3 protein is CASSSFRQPGETQHF. CDR3 coding DNA: TGTGCCAGCAGCTCATTCCGCCAGCCGGGGGAGACCCAGCATTTT.

The chain recombines TRBV10-3 with TRBJ2-3, with 14 bases fitting TRBD2. After removal of 10 bases from V and 2 bases from J, the junction contained 17 bases not matched to a gene. Germline CDR1 and CDR2: ENHRY and SYGVKD. This CDR3 has 19 amino acids. This CDR3 is CATRPRLGTSGGTTDTQYF. The CDR3 DNA is TGTGCCACAAGGCCCAGACTTGGGACTAGCGGGGGAACCACAGATACGCAGTATTTT.

The J gene is TRBJ2-5, the V gene TRBV6-5; D is undetermined. Per the germline V gene, CDR1 is MNHEY and CDR2 is SVGAGI. Trimming removed 0 bases from V and 8 bases from J, with 10 bases in between. The CDR3 sequence is 13 residues long. The CDR3 nucleotides read TGTGCCAGCAGTTACTCACAGACCTTCACCCAGTACTTC. It translates to CASSYSQTFTQYF.

This clonotype was recorded a few times. The V gene is TRBV7-9, the J gene TRBJ2-1, with 7 bases that match TRBD2. V lost 8 bases to trimming and J lost 5 bases; unmatched junction nucleotides: 12. The germline V gene encodes CDR1 SEHNR and CDR2 FQNEAQ (reference sequence). The CDR3 loop spans 15 amino acids. CDR3 in amino acids: CASSVSGGIHNEQFF. The CDR3 DNA reads as TGTGCCAGCTCAGTATCGGGGGGAATACACAATGAGCAGTTCTTC.

The table lists this clonotype with a count of one. This CDR3 reads CASSKWGRGDYEQYF. CDR3 in DNA: TGTGCCAGCAGCAAATGGGGGCGGGGGGATTACGAGCAGTACTTC. The chain combines TRBV7-2 with TRBJ2-5, with TRBD2 matching over 8 bases. The J call may not be correct, given that the DNA end is closer to TRBJ2-7. CDR1 and CDR2 (germline): SGHTA, FQGNSA. This CDR3 spans 15 amino acids.

V usage is TRBV28 and J usage is TRBJ1-1; D not resolved. The CDR3 is 12 residues long. Trimming took 6 bases from V and 8 from J, leaving 13 bases between them. From germline, CDR1 is MDHEN and CDR2 SYDVKM. Here the CDR3 reads CASSHDGKEAFF. The CDR3 bases are TGTGCCAGCAGCCACGATGGAAAGGAAGCTTTCTTT.

The chain couples TRBV6-2 or TRBV6-3 to TRBJ2-4, with a tentative D call TRBD1 (6 bases). CDR1 is MNHEY and CDR2 is SVGEGT in the germline V gene. CDR3 length: 15 residues. Trimming removed 6 bases from V and 6 bases from J, with 18 bases in between. The CDR3 coding sequence is TGTGCCAGCAGCCAGGGACAACCCTTACCAAACATTCAGTACTTC. Encoded protein: CASSQGQPLPNIQYF.

As concerns this clonotype: One base away lies a much larger clone, so this may be a sequencing read error. V is TRBV28 and J is TRBJ2-7; D possibly matches TRBD1 or TRBD2 (5 bases each). The J call is doubtful: the DNA matches TRBJ2-5 better. Germline V gene lookup returns CDR1 MDHEN and CDR2 SYDVKM. This CDR3 has 13 residues. DNA of the CDR3: TGTGCCAGCAGTGTACCCGGGGCAGAGACCCAGTACTTC. Translated, it gives CASSVPGAETQYF.

In this sample, this clonotype turned up many times. This chain connects TRBV4-1 to TRBJ2-6; D not certain. Germline lookup yields CDR1 MGHRA and CDR2 YSYEKL. Trimming left V 2 bases short and J 1 base short, with 12 bases between. The CDR3 totals 17 residues. CDR3 amino acids: CASSQPLGRSGANVLTF. The DNA of the CDR3 is TGCGCCAGCAGCCAACCCCTCGGGCGGTCTGGGGCCAACGTCCTGACTTTC.

The chain joins TRBV7-8 to TRBJ2-1; 9 bases align to TRBD2. Germline V gene lookup returns CDR1 SGHVS and CDR2 FQNEAQ. Trimming at V came to 1 base and at J to 2 bases, leaving 6 bases not matched to a gene. The CDR3 contains 17 residues. The chain's CDR3 is CASSLVVASGTYNEQFF. The CDR3 DNA is TGTGCCAGCAGCTTAGTAGTGGCTAGCGGGACCTACAATGAGCAGTTCTTC.

This clonotype occurred a few times. The chain links TRBV20-1 to TRBJ2-1; 11 nucleotides line up with TRBD1. The V gene's germline CDR1 is DFQATT and CDR2 SNEGSKA (reference sequence). The CDR3 runs 13 residues. The ends lost 8 bases at V and 7 bases at J; junction bases unmatched: 7. The CDR3 loop reads CSTGQGVRNEQFF. The CDR3 DNA follows: TGCAGTACGGGACAGGGGGTTCGGAATGAGCAGTTCTTC.

This clonotype came up a few times. In DNA, the CDR3 is TGCAGTGCTTCTGACCGGAGAGCAGGGGGCGTCATTCAGTACTTC. It is translated as CSASDRRAGGVIQYF. This rearrangement joins TRBV20-1 to TRBJ2-4; 8 bases line up with TRBD1. There are 15 residues in the CDR3. V lost 5 bases and J lost 9; bases outside the gene matches: 15. Looked up from germline, CDR1 is DFQATT and CDR2 is SNEGSKA (reference sequence).

This clonotype came up many times. The chain couples TRBV28 to TRBJ2-3; perhaps TRBD1 as D (6 bases). CDR3 length: 13 residues. Germline lookup yields CDR1 MDHEN and CDR2 SYDVKM. With 6 bases removed from V and 0 bases from J, the gap between germline ends came to 7 bases. The CDR3 loop reads CASSDRSTDTQYF. CDR3 DNA: TGTGCCAGCAGCGACAGGAGCACAGATACGCAGTATTTT.

This sequence joins TRBV29-1 and TRBJ2-3, with 13 bases identical to TRBD2. CDR1 and CDR2 (germline): SQVTM, ANQGSEA. The CDR3 extends over 13 amino acids. The trim removed 4 bases at V and 6 bases at J, leaving 1 base unmatched. The CDR3 sequence is CSVGTSGGDTQYF. CDR3 nucleotides: TGCAGCGTTGGGACTAGCGGGGGTGATACGCAGTATTTT.

The chain links TRBV29-1 to TRBJ2-5, with 7 bases fitting TRBD1. Trimming took 6 bases from V and 4 from J; bases not matched to a gene: 8. The germline V gene encodes CDR1 SQVTM and CDR2 ANQGSEA. This CDR3 region has 13 residues. CDR3: CSVVTTGIETQYF. In DNA form, the CDR3 reads TGCAGCGTGGTCACGACAGGGATAGAGACCCAGTACTTC.

The chain couples TRBV4-3 to TRBJ2-5; the match to TRBD2 covers 7 bases. This CDR3 contains 19 residues. The V and J ends lost 0 bases and 1 base, in that order; junction bases with no gene match: 14. Germline lookup yields CDR1 LGHNA and CDR2 YSLEER. The CDR3 DNA reads TGCGCCAGCAGCCAAGATGAAGGGGCCAGCGGGGTAGGCCAAGAGACCCAGTACTTC. Translated: CASSQDEGASGVGQETQYF.

The chain couples TRBV6-2 or TRBV6-3 to TRBJ2-4; D is possibly TRBD2 (5 bases). The CDR3 covers 17 residues. Per germline, CDR1 MNHEY and CDR2 SVGEGT. V lost 0 bases to trimming and J lost 1 base, with 13 bases between them. The CDR3 DNA is TGTGCCAGCAGTTACTCCGAATCCTGGGAGGCCAAAAACATTCAGTACTTC. Its protein product is CASSYSESWEAKNIQYF.

In its sample, this clonotype was seen many times. The genes are TRBV10-3 and TRBJ2-5; 9 bases map to TRBD1. This CDR3 spans 12 amino acids. Germline CDR1 ENHRY, CDR2 SYGVKD. The ends lost 9 bases at V and 4 bases at J; junction bases unmatched: 3. CDR3 loop: CAIGQGRETQYF. The DNA of the CDR3 is TGTGCCATAGGACAGGGGAGAGAGACCCAGTACTTC.

The chain employs TRBV20-1 and TRBJ2-7; TRBD1 agrees at 11 bases. This CDR3 has 13 residues. V was clipped by 7 bases and J by 2 bases; unmatched bases: 4. Germline V CDR1 and CDR2: DFQATT, SNEGSKA (reference sequence). The DNA of the CDR3 is TGCAGTGGCCCGGGACAGGGGGCCTACGAGCAGTACTTC. This sequence encodes CSGPGQGAYEQYF.

This clonotype was detected a few times. The chain has TRBV4-2 and TRBJ1-4; TRBD1 might be the D (5 bases). The CDR3 length is 13 residues. Per the germline V gene, CDR1 is LGHNA and CDR2 is YNFKEQ. Trimming pared 0 bases from V and 11 bases from J, leaving 10 bases between. Here the CDR3 reads CASSQEERGKLFF. CDR3 in DNA: TGTGCCAGCAGCCAAGAGGAAAGGGGCAAACTGTTTTTT.

The chain has TRBV28 and TRBJ2-7; D possibly matches TRBD1 or TRBD2 (5 bases each). The CDR3 runs 14 residues. Germline CDR1 reads MDHEN; CDR2 reads SYDVKM. Trimming took off 2 bases at V and 5 bases at J, with 13 bases between the two ends. The CDR3 DNA is TGTGCCAGCAGTTTAAGAGGGGAACTCCACGAGCAGTACTTC. Translating it yields CASSLRGELHEQYF.

This clonotype was recorded once. The final CDR3 position lacks the conserved phenylalanine or tryptophan, pointing to a likely read error. V usage is TRBV3-1 and J usage is TRBJ2-5; 7 bases align to TRBD1. The CDR3 has 14 amino acids. Looked up from germline, CDR1 is LGHDT and CDR2 is YNNKEL (reference sequence). The CDR3 DNA follows: TGTGCCAGCAGCCCTAACGACAGGGAAGAGGCCCAGTACTGC. Amino acid sequence: CASSPNDREEAQYC.

For this clonotype: One end of the junction fails to match germline, which may point to a read error. This rearrangement joins TRBV7-7 to TRBJ2-1, with D uncertain. CDR1 is SSHAT and CDR2 is FNYEAQ in the germline V gene (reference sequence). The CDR3 runs to 13 residues. DNA of the CDR3: TGTGCTAGCAGCGTTGAGAATAACAATGAGCAGTTCTTC. This sequence encodes CASSVENNNEQFF.

To note about this clonotype: A read error may account for a junction end that differs from germline. The chain combines TRBV27 with TRBJ2-1; 9 bases fit TRBD1. The CDR3 runs to 15 residues. The germline V gene encodes CDR1 MNHEY and CDR2 SMNVEV (reference sequence). The CDR3 here is CASSIDRGEYKEQFF. The CDR3 DNA reads TGTGCCAGCAGCATAGACAGGGGGGAGTACAAGGAGCAGTTCTTC.

The chain combines TRBV20-1 with TRBJ2-1, with D possibly being TRBD2 (5 bases). This CDR3 spans 15 amino acids. Germline-derived CDR1 and CDR2 are DFQATT and SNEGSKA (reference sequence). The germline V and J ends were trimmed by 4 bases and 0 bases, with 13 bases remaining between them. CDR3 loop: CSATPTKSSYNEQFF. The CDR3 DNA is TGCAGTGCTACCCCGACTAAAAGCTCCTACAATGAGCAGTTCTTC.

The V call is TRBV4-3, the J call TRBJ2-1, with D hard to call. This CDR3 comprises 17 residues. The germline V gene encodes CDR1 LGHNA and CDR2 YSLEER. V lost 0 bases and J lost 6, with 18 bases in between. CDR3 sequence reads: CASSQDRYEPGPNEQFF. The CDR3 DNA sequence: TGCGCCAGCAGCCAAGACCGATACGAGCCCGGCCCCAATGAGCAGTTCTTC.